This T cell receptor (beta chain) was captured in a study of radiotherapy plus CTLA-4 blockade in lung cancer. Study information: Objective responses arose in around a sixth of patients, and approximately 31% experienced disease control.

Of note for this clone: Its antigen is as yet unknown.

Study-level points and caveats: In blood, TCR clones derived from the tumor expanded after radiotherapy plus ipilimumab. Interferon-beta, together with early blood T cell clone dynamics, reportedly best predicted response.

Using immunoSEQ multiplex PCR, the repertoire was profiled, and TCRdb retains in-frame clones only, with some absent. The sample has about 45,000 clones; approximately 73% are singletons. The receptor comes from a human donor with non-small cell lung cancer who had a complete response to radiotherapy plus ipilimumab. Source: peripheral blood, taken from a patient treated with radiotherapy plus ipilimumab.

DNA of the CDR3: TGTGCCAGCAGCCAGGGGACAGGGGGGAACACCGGGGAGCTGTTTTTT. Translated, it gives CASSQGTGGNTGELFF. The V call is TRBV4-2, the J call TRBJ2-2, with 11 bases aligning to TRBD1. Germline V gene data show CDR1 as LGHNA and CDR2 as YNFKEQ. The CDR3 has 16 residues. With 3 bases clipped from V and 1 base from J, the junction kept 1 base outside the gene matches.